This T cell receptor beta chain was identified in a study of early T cells in non-severe SARS-CoV-2 infection. The CDR3 consists of 14 residues. Unmatched junction bases numbered 13, after V lost 6 bases and J lost 10 bases. Germline V lookup: CDR1 SGHKS, CDR2 YYEKEE (reference sequence). TCRdb called the 5' RACE reads again in MiXCR, with one record for every CDR3 protein. The sample yields tens of thousands of distinct CDR3 sequences, around 14% seen once. The receptor was derived from an adult who was a healthcare worker with PCR-confirmed SARS-CoV-2 infection or an uninfected control (not recorded which). The sequenced sample consisted of whole blood. V gene TRBV5-5 combines with J gene TRBJ2-1; 7 bases align to TRBD1. The CDR3 nucleotides are TGTGCCAGCACCGTAATGCGACAGGGTGACGAGCAGTTCTTC. This gives the protein CASTVMRQGDEQFF.